This is a list of T cell receptor beta chains from one sample in a study of blood T cell repertoires in COVID-19. The table came from immunoSEQ multiplex PCR; TCRdb's copy has only in-frame clones and leaves some out. The sample includes 120,000 to 150,000 clones, roughly 80% of them seen just once. The sequencing input was peripheral blood. All receptors come from a human donor in a cohort sampled during active COVID-19. CDR3s include the opening cysteine and the closing phenylalanine or tryptophan. D genes are given only for firm matches. Only some rows state a clone size, as once, few, many or a class for expanded clones.

v_call,j_call,clone_size,d_call,cdr3_aa,cdr3_nt
TRBV7-9,TRBJ2-3,-,TRBD2,CASSLGGSADTQYF,TGTGCCAGCAGCTTAGGCGGGAGCGCAGATACGCAGTATTTT
TRBV6-6,TRBJ2-5,-,-,CASSPSGREGETQYF,TGTGCCAGCAGCCCATCGGGCAGGGAAGGGGAGACCCAGTACTTC
TRBV20-1,TRBJ2-1,-,TRBD2,CSASGAGTSGSHEQFF,TGCAGTGCTAGTGGAGCCGGAACTAGCGGGAGCCATGAGCAGTTCTTC
TRBV6-5,TRBJ1-2,-,TRBD1,CASRLTGGNYGYTF,TGTGCCAGCAGGCTGACAGGGGGCAACTATGGCTACACCTTC
TRBV3-1/TRBV3-2,TRBJ1-6,-,-,CASSHTDSPLHF,TGTGCCAGCAGCCATACTGATTCACCCCTCCACTTT
TRBV28,TRBJ1-3,once,TRBD1,CASLSGGFTSGNTIYF,TGTGCCAGTCTCTCAGGGGGTTTTACCTCTGGAAACACCATATATTTT
TRBV6-2/TRBV6-3,TRBJ2-7,-,TRBD2,CASSYSERGYEQYF,TGTGCCAGCAGTTACTCGGAGCGGGGCTACGAGCAGTACTTC
TRBV7-9,TRBJ2-2,-,-,CASSREPGLATGELFF,TGTGCCAGCAGCCGGGAGCCGGGGCTAGCCACCGGGGAGCTGTTTTTT
TRBV7-2,TRBJ1-2,-,TRBD1,CASSYPTGQGYGYTF,TGTGCCAGCAGCTACCCAACGGGACAGGGATATGGCTACACCTTC
TRBV19,TRBJ2-4,-,-,CASSIESVGGTKNIQYF,TGTGCCAGTAGTATAGAGTCGGTGGGGGGAACCAAAAACATTCAGTACTTC
TRBV7-7,TRBJ2-2,-,TRBD2,CASSPFLITSGSDTGELFF,TGTGCTAGCAGCCCATTTCTGATTACTAGCGGGAGTGACACCGGGGAGCTGTTTTTT
TRBV7-2,TRBJ2-7,-,TRBD1,CASSLVDRDEQYF,TGTGCCAGCAGCCTGGTCGACAGGGACGAGCAGTACTTC
TRBV25-1,TRBJ1-5,many,TRBD1,CASSLTGPNQPQHF,TGTGCCAGCAGCCTGACAGGGCCCAATCAGCCCCAGCATTTT
TRBV19,TRBJ2-5,-,-,CASSMRRGRQETQYF,TGTGCCAGTAGTATGAGACGGGGGAGGCAAGAGACCCAGTACTTC
TRBV19,TRBJ1-1,-,-,CASSSDGHRIGAFF,TGTGCCAGTAGTAGCGACGGACATAGGATAGGAGCTTTCTTT
TRBV6-5,TRBJ1-6,-,-,CASTFTGVNSPLHF,TGTGCCAGCACCTTCACCGGGGTAAATTCACCCCTCCACTTT
TRBV29-1,TRBJ2-1,-,-,CSVDGRGYYNEQFF,TGCAGCGTTGACGGGCGGGGTTACTACAATGAGCAGTTCTTC
TRBV24-1,TRBJ1-1,-,-,CATSVGGDTEAFF,TGTGCCACCAGTGTCGGGGGGGACACTGAAGCTTTCTTT
TRBV28,TRBJ2-3,-,-,CASSFGWPGLGGTDTQYF,TGTGCCAGCAGTTTTGGGTGGCCAGGGTTAGGCGGTACAGATACGCAGTATTTT
TRBV6-4,TRBJ2-2,-,TRBD2,CASSQGLGNTGELFF,TGTGCCAGCAGTCAGGGACTAGGGAACACCGGGGAGCTGTTTTTT
TRBV7-3,TRBJ2-1,once,-,CASSLGAGTNNEQFF,TGTGCCAGCAGCTTAGGAGCGGGGACAAACAATGAGCAGTTCTTC
TRBV28,TRBJ1-6,-,-,CASTPGNSPLHF,TGTGCCAGCACCCCAGGGAATTCACCCCTCCACTTT
TRBV10-2,TRBJ2-1,-,TRBD2,CASSDGGRAPNYNEQFF,TGCGCCAGCAGTGACGGCGGGAGGGCCCCTAACTACAATGAGCAGTTCTTC
TRBV11-1,TRBJ1-6,-,TRBD1,CASSLRGQVGSPLHF,TGTGCCAGCAGCTTACGAGGACAGGTCGGATCACCCCTCCACTTT
TRBV4-1,TRBJ2-7,-,TRBD1,CASSLTGGYEQYF,TGCGCCAGCAGCCTAACAGGGGGGTACGAGCAGTACTTC
TRBV10-1,TRBJ2-3,-,TRBD1,CASGPTGTAITDTQYF,TGCGCCAGCGGACCCACCGGGACAGCGATCACAGATACGCAGTATTTT
TRBV15,TRBJ1-1,-,-,CATSRGPGGERGTEAFF,TGTGCCACCAGCAGAGGGCCGGGGGGCGAGAGGGGGACTGAAGCTTTCTTT
TRBV12-3/TRBV12-4,TRBJ2-1,-,-,CASISSYNEQFF,TGTGCCAGCATTAGCTCCTACAATGAGCAGTTCTTC
TRBV11-2,TRBJ2-1,once,-,CASTPTNYNEQFF,TGTGCCAGCACGCCGACTAATTACAATGAGCAGTTCTTC
TRBV5-6,TRBJ2-7,-,TRBD1,CASSFRLLPGQGKGYEQYF,TGTGCCAGCAGCTTCCGACTTCTCCCGGGACAGGGGAAGGGGTACGAGCAGTACTTC
TRBV5-4,TRBJ1-4,-,-,CASSFSGDDEKLFF,TGTGCCAGCAGCTTTTCAGGTGATGACGAAAAACTGTTTTTT
TRBV11-1,TRBJ2-5,-,-,CASSQRARGKETQYF,TGTGCCAGCAGCCAGCGGGCGCGGGGCAAAGAGACCCAGTACTTC
TRBV29-1,TRBJ2-2,once,TRBD2,CSVFRLAGGGELFF,TGCAGCGTTTTTCGACTAGCGGGAGGAGGGGAGCTGTTTTTT
TRBV6-5,TRBJ2-7,-,TRBD1,CASSTDRDDEQYF,TGTGCCAGCAGTACGGACAGGGATGACGAGCAGTACTTC
TRBV9,TRBJ1-5,once,-,CASSGGGVPNQPQHF,TGTGCCAGCAGCGGGGGAGGGGTTCCCAATCAGCCCCAGCATTTT
TRBV2,TRBJ2-1,-,TRBD2,CASRGLAGVSGRQFF,TGTGCCAGCAGGGGACTAGCGGGAGTAAGTGGGAGGCAGTTCTTC
TRBV3-1/TRBV3-2,TRBJ1-3,-,-,CASSQVGANTIYF,TGTGCCAGCAGCCAAGTAGGGGCGAACACCATATATTTT
TRBV28,TRBJ1-2,-,TRBD1,CASSARQGAAPHGYTF,TGTGCCAGCAGTGCCCGACAGGGGGCTGCCCCACATGGCTACACCTTC
TRBV18,TRBJ2-5,-,-,CASSPGSLETQYF,TGTGCCAGCTCACCGGGCAGCCTGGAGACCCAGTACTTC
TRBV12-3/TRBV12-4,TRBJ1-6,-,-,CASSSGNNSPLHF,TGTGCCAGCAGTTCGGGAAATAATTCACCCCTCCACTTT
TRBV6-1,TRBJ1-4,-,-,CASSEATGIREKLFF,TGTGCCAGCAGTGAAGCTACAGGGATTCGAGAAAAACTGTTTTTT
TRBV19,TRBJ1-5,-,TRBD1,CASSIIGQGASNQPQHF,TGTGCCAGTAGTATTATTGGACAGGGGGCCAGCAATCAGCCCCAGCATTTT
TRBV6-5,TRBJ2-3,-,TRBD2,CASRTSGSPRDTQYF,TGTGCCAGCAGGACCAGCGGGAGTCCCCGGGATACGCAGTATTTT
TRBV5-4,TRBJ1-2,-,-,CASSLYSPSNYGYTF,TGTGCCAGCAGCTTGTACAGTCCTTCTAACTATGGCTACACCTTC
TRBV5-6,TRBJ1-5,-,TRBD1,CASSPQGAYQPQHF,TGTGCCAGCAGCCCACAGGGGGCTTATCAGCCCCAGCATTTT
TRBV5-1,TRBJ2-7,-,-,CASSSAGGMSSYEQYF,TGCGCCAGCAGCTCAGCCGGGGGAATGAGCTCCTACGAGCAGTACTTC
TRBV19,TRBJ1-2,-,-,CASKSGVYGYTF,TGTGCCAGTAAATCAGGGGTCTATGGCTACACCTTC
TRBV5-1,TRBJ2-5,-,TRBD1,CASSWTGIQETQYF,TGCGCCAGCAGCTGGACAGGGATCCAAGAGACCCAGTACTTC
TRBV7-9,TRBJ1-4,-,TRBD1,CASSSGTGSAEKLFF,TGTGCCAGCAGCTCCGGGACAGGGTCTGCGGAAAAACTGTTTTTT
TRBV10-3,TRBJ2-5,-,TRBD1,CAISESTGLETQYF,TGTGCCATCAGTGAGTCGACAGGGTTAGAGACCCAGTACTTC
TRBV6-6,TRBJ1-4,-,-,CGASANEKLFF,TGTGGTGCCTCAGCTAATGAAAAACTGTTTTTT
TRBV6-4,TRBJ1-5,-,-,CASSVESDQPQHF,TGTGCCAGCAGTGTGGAGTCCGATCAGCCCCAGCATTTT
TRBV5-1,TRBJ2-3,few,TRBD2,CASSSRIAGATSTDTQYF,TGCGCCAGCAGCTCCAGGATAGCGGGGGCCACGAGCACAGATACGCAGTATTTT
TRBV12-2,TRBJ2-1,many,-,CASRLKAGSSYNEQFF,TGTGCAAGTCGCTTAAAGGCGGGTAGCTCCTACAATGAGCAGTTCTTC
TRBV21-1,TRBJ2-1,-,-,CASSNLGDSSYNEQFF,TGTGCCAGCAGCAACCTAGGGGATTCGTCCTACAATGAGCAGTTCTTC
TRBV18,TRBJ2-2,-,TRBD1,CASSPRQGIAGYDTGELFF,TGTGCCAGCTCCCCGCGACAGGGTATCGCCGGGTATGACACCGGGGAGCTGTTTTTT
TRBV5-1,TRBJ2-5,medium-sized,-,CASSLTTKETQYF,TGCGCCAGCAGCTTAACAACAAAAGAGACCCAGTACTTC
TRBV6-5,TRBJ1-2,-,TRBD1,CASRTGQVGGYTF,TGTGCCAGCAGGACGGGACAGGTAGGAGGCTACACCTTC
TRBV5-4,TRBJ1-2,once,TRBD1,CASTVVQGEGYGYTF,TGTGCCAGCACCGTTGTACAGGGGGAAGGCTATGGCTACACCTTC
TRBV24-1,TRBJ1-2,-,TRBD1,CATSDDRTGGVYGYTF,TGTGCCACCAGTGATGACCGGACAGGGGGCGTCTATGGCTACACCTTC